These 5 T cell receptor beta chains were sequenced from one sample in a study of T cell repertoires in cytomegalovirus infection. MiXCR, applied by TCRdb to the reads, yields one record per CDR3 protein. The sample has approximately 490,000 distinct CDR3 sequences; about 11% are singletons. Input material: PBMCs. The origin of the receptors is a human donor in good health (CMV status not recorded). Some clones in this sample may be carry-over from other donors' samples.

The rearrangement links TRBV12-3 or TRBV12-4 to TRBJ1-4; 9 bases are shared with TRBD1. The ends lost 4 bases at V and 7 bases at J; junction bases unmatched: 10. The CDR3 consists of 16 residues. CDR3 sequence: CASSSGTGSRGEKLFF. In DNA, the CDR3 is TGTGCCAGCAGTTCGGGGACAGGGAGCAGAGGTGAAAAACTGTTTTTT.

This clonotype was picked up a small number of times. The chain uses TRBV19 and TRBJ1-3; D perhaps matches TRBD1 (5 bases). The V and J ends lost 10 bases and 4 bases respectively, with 14 bases between them. The CDR3 has 13 amino acids. Germline CDR1 reads LNHDA; CDR2 reads SQIVND (reference sequence). CDR3 protein: CATREGTGNTIYF. In DNA form, the CDR3 reads TGTGCCACCCGAGAGGGGACCGGAAACACCATATATTTT. Supplemented by reference TRBV19 and TRBJ1-3, the full variable domain reads DGGITQSPKYLFRKEGQNVTLSCEQNLNHDAMYWYRQDPGQGLRLIYYSQIVNDFQKGDIAEGYSVSREKKESFPLTVTSAQKNPTAFYLCATREGTGNTIYFGEGSWLTVV.

This chain links TRBV20-1 with TRBJ2-7; TRBD2 might be the D (6 bases). V was trimmed by 3 bases and J by 4 bases, leaving 13 bases between them. The CDR3 runs to 13 residues. Germline loops: CDR1 DFQATT, CDR2 SNEGSKA (reference sequence). CDR3 DNA sequence: TGCAGTGCTAGGGGGCAGGGAGGATACGAGCAGTACTTC. Protein product: CSARGQGGYEQYF.

This clonotype has at least ten counts. The J gene is TRBJ2-1, the V gene TRBV10-3; 8 bases line up with TRBD2. CDR1 is ENHRY, CDR2 SYGVKD, per germline. The trim removed 6 bases at V and 5 bases at J, leaving 3 bases unmatched. The CDR3 consists of 13 residues. CDR3 DNA sequence: TGTGCCATCAGACTAGCGGCCAACAATGAGCAGTTCTTC. Protein product: CAIRLAANNEQFF.

The table lists this clonotype with many counts. The gene calls are TRBV7-8 and TRBJ2-3, with a possible D match to TRBD2 (6 bases). The CDR3 length is 19 residues. Trimming took 0 bases from V and 3 from J, leaving 22 bases between them. From germline, CDR1 is SGHVS and CDR2 FQNEAQ. CDR3 in amino acids: CASSLASFVGSSTTDTQYF. The DNA of the CDR3 is TGTGCCAGCAGCTTAGCCAGTTTCGTCGGGAGCTCTACGACAGATACGCAGTATTTT. Full variable domain (outside the CDR3, taken from reference TRBV7-8 and TRBJ2-3): GAGVSQSPRYKVAKRGQDVALRCDPISGHVSLFWYQQALGQGPEFLTYFQNEAQLDKSGLPSDRFFAERPEGSVSTLKIQRTQQEDSAVYLCASSLASFVGSSTTDTQYFGPGTRLTVL.